These T cell receptor beta chains were read from a single sample in a study of shared clonotypes between healthy human individuals. Data came from immunoSEQ multiplex PCR; TCRdb stores just in-frame clones and leaves some out. The sample includes some 2.1 million clones, roughly 95% of them seen just once. Sequenced input: naive CD8+ T cells from PBMCs. These receptors were collected from a man aged 18 to 30 in good health. Some clones in this sample may be carry-over from other donors' samples. Both conserved end residues are part of each CDR3. Each record gives: J gene, D gene, V gene, CDR3 DNA, CDR3 protein. D genes are given only for firm matches.

J: TRBJ2-7; D: TRBD1; V: TRBV27; DNA: TGTGCCAGCAGTTTAGATGAAGACAGGGGCCCCTACGAGCAGTACTTC; CDR3: CASSLDEDRGPYEQYF
J: TRBJ1-1; D: TRBD1; V: TRBV19; DNA: TGTGCCAGTAGTATAATGGAAGCTGGGACAGGGCGAAGGGACACTGAAGCTTTCTTT; CDR3: CASSIMEAGTGRRDTEAFF
J: TRBJ2-1; D: TRBD2; V: TRBV27; DNA: TGTGCCAGCAGAACGCCACTCACTAGCGGGAGTTCCTACAATGAGCAGTTCTTC; CDR3: CASRTPLTSGSSYNEQFF
J: TRBJ1-2; D: TRBD1; V: TRBV29-1; DNA: TGCAGCGCTCGGACAGGGGAAAGCTATGGCTACACCTTC; CDR3: CSARTGESYGYTF
J: TRBJ2-2; D: TRBD2; V: TRBV27; DNA: TGTGCCAGCAGCCTTGGACTAGCGGGAGAGAACACCGGGGAGCTGTTTTTT; CDR3: CASSLGLAGENTGELFF
J: TRBJ2-2; D: -; V: TRBV7-2; DNA: TGTGCCAGCAGCTTTGGTCTAGCTCGCGCCGGGGAGCTGTTTTTT; CDR3: CASSFGLARAGELFF
J: TRBJ1-4; D: -; V: TRBV7-9; DNA: TGTGCCAGCAGCTTAATCATGAGAGGGGATGAAAAACTGTTTTTT; CDR3: CASSLIMRGDEKLFF
J: TRBJ1-2; D: TRBD1; V: TRBV6-5; DNA: TGTGCCAGCAGTGAGCCGGGACAGGGGGTTGGCTACACCTTC; CDR3: CASSEPGQGVGYTF
J: TRBJ2-7; D: -; V: TRBV7-8; DNA: TGTGCCAGCAGCTTATCCGCTTTTCGGGGGTTCTACGAGCAGTACTTC; CDR3: CASSLSAFRGFYEQYF
J: TRBJ2-1; D: TRBD1; V: TRBV27; DNA: TGTGCCAGCAGTGCGGACAGGGTTCAGGAGTTCTTC; CDR3: CASSADRVQEFF
J: TRBJ2-3; D: -; V: TRBV4-1; DNA: TGCGCCAGCAGCCAAGAGACCCAAAGTACAGATACGCAGTATTTT; CDR3: CASSQETQSTDTQYF
J: TRBJ2-1; D: -; V: TRBV6-1; DNA: TGTGCCAGCAGTGATGTTTATCGGAATGAGCAGTTCTTC; CDR3: CASSDVYRNEQFF
J: TRBJ1-4; D: -; V: TRBV19; DNA: TGTGCCAGTAGTAGAAGCCACAGGGCTACTAATGAAAAACTGTTTTTT; CDR3: CASSRSHRATNEKLFF
J: TRBJ2-1; D: TRBD1; V: TRBV29-1; DNA: TGCAGCGTTGAAGGGGACAGCTCCTACAATGAGCAGTTCTTC; CDR3: CSVEGDSSYNEQFF
J: TRBJ1-4; D: -; V: TRBV2; DNA: TGTGCCAGCTTTAGGGGCATTGCAACTAATGAAAAACTGTTTTTT; CDR3: CASFRGIATNEKLFF